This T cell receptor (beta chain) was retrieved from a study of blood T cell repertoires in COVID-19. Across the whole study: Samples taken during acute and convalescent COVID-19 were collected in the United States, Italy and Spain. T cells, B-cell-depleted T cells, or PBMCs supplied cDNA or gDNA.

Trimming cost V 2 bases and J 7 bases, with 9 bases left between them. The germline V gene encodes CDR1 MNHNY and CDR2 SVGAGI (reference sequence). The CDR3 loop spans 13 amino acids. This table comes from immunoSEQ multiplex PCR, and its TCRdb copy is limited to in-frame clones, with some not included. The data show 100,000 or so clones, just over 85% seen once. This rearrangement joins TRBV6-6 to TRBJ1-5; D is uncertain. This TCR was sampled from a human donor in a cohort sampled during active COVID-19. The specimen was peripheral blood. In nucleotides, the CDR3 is TGTGCCAGCAGTTACGGCTCCGGGCAGCCCCAGCATTTT. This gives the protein CASSYGSGQPQHF.